A single sample is the source of the 24 T cell receptor beta chains below, sequenced in a study of long-term antiretroviral therapy in people with HIV. Runs used v3.0 of the immunoSEQ assay and were done at survey level. Generated by immunoSEQ multiplex PCR, the TCRdb table keeps only in-frame clones and is missing some. This sample has tens of thousands of clones; about four fifths occur once, and the top ten carry over 7.5%. Sequenced material: unsorted PBMCs, taken at the start of antiretroviral therapy. The receptors were sampled from a man aged 50 to 60 with HIV.

The CDR3 DNA follows: TGTGCCAGCAGTCTTCCCACAGATACGCAGTATTTT. Residues: CASSLPTDTQYF. The rearrangement joins TRBV28 to TRBJ2-3, with no clear D. This CDR3 comprises 12 residues. From germline, CDR1 is MDHEN and CDR2 SYDVKM. The V end was cut by 5 bases, the J end by 2 bases, with 5 bases between.

The J gene is TRBJ2-6, the V gene TRBV7-9; D not certain. V was clipped by 5 bases and J by 1 base, with 12 bases between them. The CDR3 totals 16 residues. From germline, CDR1 is SEHNR and CDR2 FQNEAQ (reference sequence). CDR3 bases: TGTGCCAGCAGCCCGGATTGGGGTTCTGGGGCCAACGTCCTGACTTTC. This codes for CASSPDWGSGANVLTF.

The chain combines TRBV28 with TRBJ1-5; tentatively, D is TRBD1 (5 bases). In germline, CDR1 is MDHEN, CDR2 SYDVKM. The CDR3 totals 18 residues. Trimming removed 3 bases from V and 2 bases from J, with 20 bases in between. As DNA, the CDR3 is TGTGCCAGCAGTTTGTTCAGGGTCCCTATTGTCGGCAATCAGCCCCAGCATTTT. It yields the protein CASSLFRVPIVGNQPQHF.

This clone is a singleton in its sample. The chain couples TRBV5-4 to TRBJ1-2; TRBD1 aligns across 11 bases. The V and J ends lost 0 bases and 7 bases, in that order; junction bases with no gene match: 8. Germline V CDR1 and CDR2: SGHNT, YYREEE (reference sequence). The CDR3 runs 16 residues. DNA of the CDR3: TGTGCCAGCAGCTTGGGCCGGGACAGGGGGAAAGGTGGCTACACCTTC. It specifies CASSLGRDRGKGGYTF. The full variable domain, its missing parts supplied by reference TRBV5-4 and TRBJ1-2, is ETGVTQSPTHLIKTRGQQVTLRCSSQSGHNTVSWYQQALGQGPQFIFQYYREEENGRGNFPPRFSGLQFPNYSSELNVNALELDDSALYLCASSLGRDRGKGGYTFGSGTRLTVV.

CDR3 region: CASRTYTGANYGYTF. The CDR3 region has the DNA TGTGCCAGCAGGACGTACACAGGTGCCAACTATGGCTACACCTTC. V gene TRBV6-5 combines with J gene TRBJ1-2; weak D call: TRBD1 (5 bases). CDR1 is MNHEY and CDR2 is SVGAGI in the germline V gene. The CDR3 totals 15 residues. The V end was cut by 6 bases, the J end by 2 bases, with 16 bases between.

The rearrangement links TRBV10-2 to TRBJ1-5, with a possible D match to TRBD1 (6 bases). V gave up 5 bases and J gave up 5 bases, with 13 bases separating them. The germline V gene encodes CDR1 WSHSY and CDR2 SAAADI. The CDR3 contains 14 residues. CDR3 DNA sequence: TGCGCCAGCAGTCTACAGGGTTGGGATCAGCCCCAGCATTTT. This codes for CASSLQGWDQPQHF.

The chain joins TRBV19 to TRBJ2-7, with TRBD1 as a possible D gene (6 bases). This CDR3 spans 13 amino acids. V lost 8 bases to trimming and J lost 0 bases, with 11 bases between them. In germline, CDR1 is LNHDA, CDR2 SQIVND (reference sequence). The CDR3 nucleotides are TGTGCCAGTTCTCAGACAGGCTCCTACGAGCAGTACTTC. It is translated as CASSQTGSYEQYF.

The rearrangement links TRBV28 to TRBJ1-3; D gene uncertain. This CDR3 comprises 12 residues. Trimming stripped 4 bases from V and 5 bases from J, with 6 bases between. CDR1 and CDR2 (germline): MDHEN, SYDVKM. CDR3 nucleotide sequence: TGTGCCAGCAGTTCCCGTAGAAACACCATATATTTT. It encodes CASSSRRNTIYF. Full variable domain (outside the CDR3, taken from reference TRBV28 and TRBJ1-3): DVKVTQSSRYLVKRTGEKVFLECVQDMDHENMFWYRQDPGLGLRLIYFSYDVKMKEKGDIPEGYSVSREKKERFSLILESASTNQTSMYLCASSSRRNTIYFGEGSWLTVV.

The J gene is TRBJ1-1, the V gene TRBV28, with D possibly being TRBD1 (5 bases). V was cut by 4 bases and J by 4 bases, with 22 bases left in between. In germline, CDR1 is MDHEN, CDR2 SYDVKM. CDR3 length: 17 amino acids. The CDR3 coding sequence is TGTGCCAGCAGTTATATACCGGGGGGGGGTCATAGCACTGAAGCTTTCTTT. Translation: CASSYIPGGGHSTEAFF.

The chain is built from TRBV28 and TRBJ1-5; D is unclear. The CDR3 is 14 residues long. Per germline, CDR1 MDHEN and CDR2 SYDVKM. Trimming cost V 4 bases and J 0 bases, with 7 bases left between them. This chain's CDR3 is CASSYSYSNQPQHF. In nucleotides, the CDR3 is TGTGCCAGCAGTTATTCGTATAGCAATCAGCCCCAGCATTTT.

V and J are TRBV7-2 and TRBJ2-4, with 10 bases lining up with TRBD1. J lost 7 bases, V lost 5 bases, and 5 bases had no gene match. CDR3 size: 14 residues. Looked up from germline, CDR1 is SGHTA and CDR2 is FQGNSA. CDR3 region: CASSLTGGANIQYF. The CDR3 coding sequence is TGTGCCAGCAGCCTGACAGGGGGCGCGAACATTCAGTACTTC. Supplemented by reference TRBV7-2 and TRBJ2-4, the full variable domain reads GAGVSQSPSNKVTEKGKDVELRCDPISGHTALYWYRQSLGQGLEFLIYFQGNSAPDKSGLPSDRFSAERTGGSVSTLTIQRTQQEDSAVYLCASSLTGGANIQYFGAGTRLSVL.

V and J are TRBV9 and TRBJ1-4, with a possible D match to TRBD1 (5 bases). The V end was cut by 5 bases, the J end by 4 bases, with 12 bases between. Germline lookup yields CDR1 SGDLS and CDR2 YYNGEE. CDR3 length: 14 residues. The CDR3 bases are TGTGCCAGCAGTTCAGGGTTGAATAATGAAAAACTGTTTTTT. Translation: CASSSGLNNEKLFF.

This clone was seen only once. This chain links TRBV28 with TRBJ1-2, with TRBD1 matching over 9 bases. The V segment lost 6 bases and the J segment 6 bases; nucleotides outside the gene matches: 5. Germline assignment: CDR1 MDHEN and CDR2 SYDVKM. The length of the CDR3 is 13 residues. This chain's CDR3 is CASRSGTGNGYTF. The CDR3 bases are TGTGCCAGCAGATCCGGGACAGGGAATGGCTACACCTTC.

J is TRBJ2-3 and V is TRBV6-4, with 15 nucleotides matching TRBD2. J was trimmed by 3 bases and V by 2 bases; bases with no gene match: 0. The CDR3 sequence is 16 residues long. Germline CDR1 is MRHNA and CDR2 is SNTAGT. CDR3 sequence (DNA): TGTGCCAGCAGTGACGGGACTAGCGGGGGGACAGATACGCAGTATTTT. Amino acid sequence: CASSDGTSGGTDTQYF.

This chain links TRBV6-6 with TRBJ1-2, with a tentative D call TRBD1 (6 bases). The ends were cut back, 4 bases at V and 3 bases at J, with 18 bases in the middle. The germline gives CDR1 MNHNY, CDR2 SVGAGI (reference sequence). The CDR3 has 16 residues. The CDR3 DNA reads TGTGCCAGCAGTTCCTTGAAACAGGGCTCCTACTATGGCTACACCTTC. Translation: CASSSLKQGSYYGYTF.

The chain has TRBV30 and TRBJ2-3, with D unclear. Trimming removed 1 base from V and 5 bases from J, with 4 bases in between. Germline CDR1 and CDR2: GTSNPN and SVGIG (reference sequence). The CDR3 contains 11 residues. The CDR3 DNA reads TGTGCCTGGAGTGGAGGAGATACGCAGTATTTT. It translates to CAWSGGDTQYF.

A few counts support this clone. V and J are TRBV5-8 and TRBJ1-2; 8 bases line up with TRBD1. The CDR3 runs to 13 residues. Germline CDR1 SGHTS, CDR2 YDEGEE. J lost 8 bases, V lost 2 bases, and 5 bases had no gene match. In DNA form, the CDR3 reads TGTGCCAGCAGCTTCGGACAGGGATGGGGCTACACCTTC. This translates into CASSFGQGWGYTF. Full variable domain (remainder filled in from reference TRBV5-8 and TRBJ1-2): EAGVTQSPTHLIKTRGQQATLRCSPISGHTSVYWYQQALGLGLQFLLWYDEGEERNRGNFPPRFSGRQFPNYSSELNVNALELEDSALYLCASSFGQGWGYTFGSGTRLTVV.

The J gene is TRBJ2-3, the V gene TRBV7-9; D ambiguous. V lost 0 bases and J 2 bases, leaving 9 bases between the germline ends. This CDR3 region has 15 residues. Germline assignment: CDR1 SEHNR and CDR2 FQNEAQ (reference sequence). CDR3 coding DNA: TGTGCCAGCAGCTTAGCGGTGGATGACACAGATACGCAGTATTTT. It encodes CASSLAVDDTDTQYF.

This rearrangement joins TRBV4-1 to TRBJ2-2, with D possibly matching TRBD2 (6 bases). This CDR3 spans 16 amino acids. The germline gives CDR1 MGHRA, CDR2 YSYEKL. V lost 1 base, J lost 3 bases, and 12 bases lay in between. This CDR3 is CASSQVAGRYTGELFF. The CDR3 DNA sequence: TGCGCCAGCAGCCAAGTAGCAGGGAGGTACACCGGGGAGCTGTTTTTT.

This chain uses TRBV6-5 with TRBJ1-5; no definite D call. Trimming removed 6 bases from V and 0 bases from J, with 3 bases in between. Per the germline V gene, CDR1 is MNHEY and CDR2 is SVGAGI. CDR3 length equals 12 residues. In DNA, the CDR3 is TGTGCCAGCAGGACTAGCAATCAGCCCCAGCATTTT. It translates to CASRTSNQPQHF.

V usage is TRBV9 and J usage is TRBJ2-5; D uncertain. The CDR3 is 14 amino acids. The germline V gene encodes CDR1 SGDLS and CDR2 YYNGEE. Trimming took 3 bases from V and 1 from J, leaving 10 bases between them. The CDR3: CASSAQLSQETQYF. CDR3 sequence (DNA): TGTGCCAGCAGCGCTCAGCTGTCCCAAGAGACCCAGTACTTC.

The chain couples TRBV28 to TRBJ1-5; 8 bases fit TRBD1. Losses at the gene ends were 6 bases for V and 4 bases for J; bases not matched to a gene: 11. The CDR3 is 16 residues long. Looked up from germline, CDR1 is MDHEN and CDR2 is SYDVKM. The CDR3 region has the DNA TGTGCCAGCAGCCGGACAGGGTTTACGGAAAATCAGCCCCAGCATTTT. This translates into CASSRTGFTENQPQHF.

V is TRBV4-1 and J is TRBJ2-2, with 8 bases lining up with TRBD1. Germline V lookup: CDR1 MGHRA, CDR2 YSYEKL. With V trimmed by 6 bases and J by 10 bases, 10 bases remained unmatched. The CDR3 has 14 amino acids. CDR3 sequence (DNA): TGCGCCAGCAGTCCCGATCCGGGACAGGTGGAGCTGTTTTTT. Protein sequence: CASSPDPGQVELFF.

This chain connects TRBV10-2 to TRBJ1-1, with TRBD1 matching 7 bases. Germline loops: CDR1 WSHSY, CDR2 SAAADI. Trimming cost V 4 bases and J 6 bases; bases outside gene matches: 8. The CDR3 sequence is 14 residues long. DNA of the CDR3: TGCGCCAGCAGTGTGGGACAGCTGGGCGCTGAAGCTTTCTTT. Protein sequence: CASSVGQLGAEAFF.